A single T cell receptor beta chain is shown here with its context. What it binds is not known. The germline CDR1 and CDR2 sequences are SEHNR and FQNEAQ (reference sequence). This CDR3 is 14 amino acids long. With 3 bases clipped from V and 7 bases from J, the junction kept 8 bases outside the gene matches. This record comes from a study of radiotherapy plus CTLA-4 blockade in lung cancer. Study-level findings and limits: Reports state that early shifts in blood T cell clones, with interferon-beta, best predicted response.

The assay was immunoSEQ multiplex PCR, and TCRdb's table has in-frame clones only and misses some. The data show 39,000 or so clones, around 79% seen once. The TCR comes from a human donor with non-small cell lung cancer who had stable disease on radiotherapy plus ipilimumab. The specimen comprised peripheral blood, sampled from a patient treated with radiotherapy plus ipilimumab. The genes are TRBV7-9 and TRBJ2-7; 8 bases map to TRBD1. The CDR3 sequence: CASSFGQGVGEQYF. In DNA, the CDR3 is TGTGCCAGCAGCTTTGGACAGGGAGTGGGTGAGCAGTACTTC.